The 26 T cell receptor beta chains presented below share a single source sample, sequenced in a study of blood T cells in healthy people across ages. PCR was performed a second time for roughly 7 to 11 cycles using a sample-barcoded 5' primer and a J-beta primer mix. MiXCR, run by TCRdb on the 5' RACE reads, gives a single entry per CDR3 protein. The sample includes about 730,000 distinct CDR3 sequences, about 42% of them seen just once. Sequenced sample: blood. The receptors shown here come from a woman aged 55 to 70 in good health.

This clonotype was counted once. Mismatch with germline at one junction end may stem from a read error. The chain joins TRBV7-2 to TRBJ2-7; TRBD1 might be the D (7 bases). The CDR3 is 14 amino acids. CDR1 and CDR2 (germline): SGHTA, FQGNSA. The CDR3 sequence is CASREGTVSYERYF. CDR3 nucleotide sequence: TGTGCCAGCAGGGAGGGGACAGTCTCCTACGAGCGGTACTTC.

The J gene is TRBJ1-2, the V gene TRBV12-3 or TRBV12-4, with D unclear. V was clipped by 3 bases and J by 3 bases, with 17 bases between them. CDR3 length: 16 amino acids. CDR3 amino acids: CASSLGGGRKYYGYTF. The CDR3 DNA is TGTGCCAGCAGTTTGGGTGGTGGCAGAAAATACTATGGCTACACCTTC.

This clonotype appeared a single time. The chain uses TRBV28 and TRBJ2-1, with a possible D match to TRBD1 (6 bases). Trimming shortened V by 8 bases and J by 8 bases, and 13 bases separated the two germline ends. Germline loops: CDR1 MDHEN, CDR2 SYDVKM. This CDR3 region has 12 residues. CDR3 DNA sequence: TGTGCCAGCTCCGAGGGGGTTCATGAGCAGTTCTTC. The encoded protein is CASSEGVHEQFF.

Comment on this clonotype: This may arise from a read error, as a much more abundant clone is one base away. This sequence joins TRBV9 and TRBJ2-3; tentatively, D is TRBD2 (5 bases). CDR3 length equals 15 residues. CDR1 and CDR2 (germline): SGDLS, YYNGEE. DNA of the CDR3: TGTGCCAGCAGCGTAGCTAGGAGCGGCACAGATACGCGGTATTTT. As protein: CASSVARSGTDTRYF.

As to this clonotype: A junction boundary mismatches the germline segment, possibly from a read error. The chain couples TRBV18 to TRBJ2-3, with 7 bases fitting TRBD1. The CDR3 extends over 17 amino acids. Germline V gene sequence: CDR1 KGHSH, CDR2 LQKENI. The CDR3 DNA follows: TGTGCCAGCTCACCAAGTACGATTAGGACAGGCACAGACACGCAGTATTTT. It codes for CASSPSTIRTGTDTQYF.

This clonotype was seen only a few times. CDR3 coding DNA: TGCAGTGCGCTTCGGGGGCGGGGTAGTGGGGACTATGGCTACACCTTC. Amino acids: CSALRGRGSGDYGYTF. The V gene is TRBV20-1, the J gene TRBJ1-2, with D maybe TRBD1 (6 bases). Germline lookup yields CDR1 DFQATT and CDR2 SNEGSKA (reference sequence). The CDR3 is made up of 16 amino acids. V was shortened by 6 bases and J by 3 bases, with 23 bases between the two germline ends.

The genes are TRBV12-3 or TRBV12-4 and TRBJ2-1; 16 nucleotides line up with TRBD2. CDR3 size: 19 residues. Trimming took 4 bases from V and 0 from J; bases not matched to a gene: 6. CDR3 amino acids: CASSSMGLAGGSSYNEQFF. CDR3 nucleotide sequence: TGTGCCAGCAGTTCTATGGGACTAGCGGGGGGGAGCTCCTACAATGAGCAGTTCTTC.

The chain uses TRBV11-2 and TRBJ2-4; D perhaps matches TRBD1 (5 bases). Looked up from germline, CDR1 is SGHAT and CDR2 is FQNNGV. The V end was cut by 5 bases, the J end by 0 bases, with 26 bases between. There are 20 residues in the CDR3. The CDR3 DNA reads TGTGCCAGCAGCAGAAACGCCGGAAACGGGCGGACATCAGCCAAAAACATTCAGTACTTC. Translation gives CASSRNAGNGRTSAKNIQYF.

V and J are TRBV12-3 or TRBV12-4 and TRBJ1-6, with D unclear. V gave up 6 bases and J gave up 8 bases, with 17 bases separating them. The CDR3 is made up of 15 amino acids. CDR3 coding DNA: TGTGCCAGCAGACCTCAAAGCGTACTTCATTCACCCCTCCACTTT. Translated: CASRPQSVLHSPLHF.

This clonotype was recorded once. J is TRBJ1-2 and V is TRBV29-1; 7 bases agree with TRBD1. Trimming cost V 0 bases and J 5 bases; bases outside gene matches: 9. Looked up from germline, CDR1 is SQVTM and CDR2 is ANQGSEA. This CDR3 region has 15 residues. In nucleotides, the CDR3 is TGCAGCGTTGAAGACGAGAAGGGGGCGAGGTATGGCTACACCTTC. Translating gives CSVEDEKGARYGYTF.

This clonotype has more than one count but fewer than ten. The gene calls are TRBV7-2 and TRBJ2-3; D uncertain. Germline loops: CDR1 SGHTA, CDR2 FQGNSA. The CDR3 runs 16 residues. V was cut by 6 bases and J by 2 bases, with 18 bases left in between. In DNA form, the CDR3 reads TGTGCCAGCAGACGAAGGGTAGCCTCACTCACAGATACGCAGTATTTT. This codes for CASRRRVASLTDTQYF.

This clonotype has just a few counts. The chain uses TRBV2 and TRBJ2-3; 7 nucleotides agree with TRBD2. J lost 6 bases, V lost 7 bases, and 10 bases had no gene match. Germline V lookup: CDR1 SNHLY, CDR2 FYNNEI. The CDR3 length is 14 residues. The CDR3 coding sequence is TGTGCCAGCAACTCAGCGGGGATGGGGGATACGCAGTATTTT. Amino acid sequence: CASNSAGMGDTQYF.

In the case of this clonotype: A much bigger clone sits one base away, suggesting this may be a read error. CDR3 protein: CCVEGFRLAGDYEQYF. DNA of the CDR3: TGCTGCGTTGAAGGGTTTCGACTAGCGGGAGACTACGAGCAGTACTTC. This chain connects TRBV29-1 to TRBJ2-7; 12 bases map to TRBD2. This CDR3 region has 16 residues. Germline-derived CDR1 and CDR2 are SQVTM and ANQGSEA.

The chain carries TRBV15 and TRBJ2-7; possible D gene TRBD2, 7 bases. Between the trimmed V and J ends, which lost 8 bases and 1 base, there was a span of 12 bases. The germline CDR1 and CDR2 sequences are LNHNV and YYDKDF (reference sequence). The CDR3 sequence is 13 residues long. CDR3 sequence: CATAGGQSYEQYF. In nucleotides, the CDR3 is TGTGCCACCGCCGGGGGGCAATCCTACGAGCAGTACTTC.

The chain has TRBV7-3 and TRBJ2-7, with 11 bases fitting TRBD2. The germline V gene has CDR1 SGHTA and CDR2 FQGTGA. V was clipped by 2 bases and J by 2 bases; unmatched bases: 2. The CDR3 sequence is 15 residues long. CDR3 in amino acids: CASSLALAGAYEQYF. In nucleotides, the CDR3 is TGTGCCAGCAGCTTAGCACTAGCGGGAGCCTACGAGCAGTACTTC.

The rearrangement links TRBV25-1 to TRBJ2-2; the match to TRBD1 covers 11 bases. Germline-derived CDR1 and CDR2 are MGHDK and SYGVNS. The CDR3 is 16 amino acids. V lost 1 base, J lost 5 bases, and 3 bases stayed unmatched. In DNA, the CDR3 is TGTGCCAGCAGTGAATTGGACAGGGGGCATACCGGGGAGCTGTTTTTT. Translated, it gives CASSELDRGHTGELFF.

The CDR3, as DNA: TGTGCCAGCAGCCAAGGCGTCTCCACAGATACGCAGTATTTT. This translates into CASSQGVSTDTQYF. This chain links TRBV3-1 with TRBJ2-3; D is unresolved. Deletions cut 1 base from V and 2 bases from J, with 7 bases between. Germline CDR1 is LGHDT and CDR2 is YNNKEL (reference sequence). The CDR3 runs to 14 residues.

This clonotype was seen only a few times. V and J are TRBV12-3 or TRBV12-4 and TRBJ2-3; D perhaps matches TRBD1 (5 bases). V dropped 6 bases and J dropped 1 base, with 14 bases sitting between them. CDR3 length: 15 residues. The CDR3 reads CASSLQVLGTDTQYF. The CDR3 nucleotides are TGTGCCAGCAGCCTACAGGTTCTGGGCACAGATACGCAGTATTTT.

The CDR3 nucleotides read TGCAGCGTTGGACAGGATCGGCGATATGGCTACACCTTC. Protein sequence: CSVGQDRRYGYTF. V gene TRBV29-1 combines with J gene TRBJ1-2, with a weak D call TRBD1 (6 bases). The germline V and J ends were trimmed by 4 bases and 5 bases, with 14 bases remaining between them. The V gene's germline CDR1 is SQVTM and CDR2 ANQGSEA. This CDR3 has 13 amino acids.

This chain joins TRBV5-5 and TRBJ1-2; D may be TRBD1 (5 bases). The CDR3 covers 14 residues. Germline assignment: CDR1 SGHKS and CDR2 YYEKEE (reference sequence). V lost 4 bases and J 4 bases, leaving 14 bases between the germline ends. The DNA for the CDR3 is TGTGCCAGCAGCGTTACGGGGGACTCCTATGGCTACACCTTC. It encodes CASSVTGDSYGYTF.

This clonotype was observed a handful of times. The genes are TRBV7-3 and TRBJ1-1; D remains unclear. Trimming left V 4 bases short and J 1 base short, with 7 bases between. The CDR3 extends over 13 amino acids. Germline CDR1 is SGHTA and CDR2 is FQGTGA. CDR3 amino acids: CASSWKGNTEAFF. CDR3 in DNA: TGTGCCAGCAGCTGGAAAGGGAACACTGAAGCTTTCTTT. Supplemented by reference TRBV7-3 and TRBJ1-1, the full variable domain reads GAGVSQTPSNKVTEKGKYVELRCDPISGHTALYWYRQSLGQGPEFLIYFQGTGAADDSGLPNDRFFAVRPEGSVSTLKIQRTERGDSAVYLCASSWKGNTEAFFGQGTRLTVV.

For this clonotype: One end of the junction does not line up with germline, which may come from a read error. The chain carries TRBV20-1 and TRBJ2-7; 12 nucleotides match TRBD2. The CDR3 contains 15 residues. The germline gives CDR1 DFQATT, CDR2 SNEGSKA (reference sequence). CDR3 protein: CSTRAGTSGSYEQYF. DNA of the CDR3: TGCAGTACTAGAGCCGGGACTAGCGGGTCCTACGAGCAGTACTTC.

This chain links TRBV24-1 with TRBJ1-6; a possible D gene is TRBD1 (6 bases). V was clipped by 12 bases and J by 7 bases, with 15 bases between them. CDR1 is KGHDR, CDR2 SFDVKD, per germline. This CDR3 contains 13 residues. The CDR3: CAAVGASNSPLHF. In DNA form, the CDR3 reads TGTGCCGCGGTGGGGGCCTCCAATTCACCCCTCCACTTT.

This clonotype has more than one count but fewer than ten. The chain recombines TRBV3-1 with TRBJ1-1; D not resolved. The V gene lost 2 bases and the J gene lost 5 bases, with 9 bases spanning the gap. Looked up from germline, CDR1 is LGHDT and CDR2 is YNNKEL (reference sequence). The CDR3 covers 13 residues. In DNA, the CDR3 is TGTGCCAGCAGCCAAATGCGTTTGACTGAAGCTTTCTTT. Protein: CASSQMRLTEAFF.

The chain employs TRBV20-1 and TRBJ2-4, with 15 bases that match TRBD2. The V and J ends lost 4 bases and 0 bases, in that order; junction bases with no gene match: 13. Per germline, CDR1 DFQATT and CDR2 SNEGSKA (reference sequence). The CDR3 has 20 amino acids. The CDR3 reads CSATSIIGLAGGLAKNIQYF. The DNA of the CDR3 is TGCAGTGCTACATCCATAATTGGACTAGCGGGGGGGTTAGCCAAAAACATTCAGTACTTC.

This clonotype was found many times. This sequence joins TRBV7-6 and TRBJ2-7; TRBD2 agrees at 7 bases. CDR1 is SGHVS and CDR2 is FNYEAQ in the germline V gene. The CDR3 consists of 12 residues. The ends lost 11 bases at V and 5 bases at J; junction bases unmatched: 9. In nucleotides, the CDR3 is TGTGCCCTCGGGGGGTACCTACACGAGCAGTACTTC. Its protein product is CALGGYLHEQYF.